The 6 T cell receptor beta chains below come from one sample, sequenced in a study of stem cell transplantation in POMP-related autoinflammatory disease. Repertoires were generated with immunoSEQ multiplex PCR, while TCRdb's copy carries only in-frame clones and drops some. Here the sample spans approximately 2,200 clones, roughly 84% being singletons. Sequences were derived from Tregs from PBMCs, sampled after stem cell transplantation. The receptors were sampled from a human patient with POMP-related autoinflammation and immune dysregulation (PRAID). Some of the T cells might come from the graft donor.

The chain uses TRBV11-2 and TRBJ2-5; D remains ambiguous. Germline CDR1 and CDR2: SGHAT and FQNNGV. Trimming took off 2 bases at V and 7 bases at J, with 5 bases between the two ends. The CDR3 sequence is 11 residues long. This chain's CDR3 is CASSLQWTQYF. In nucleotides, the CDR3 is TGTGCCAGCAGCTTACAATGGACCCAGTACTTC.

The sample holds one count of this clone. V usage is TRBV11-2 and J usage is TRBJ2-1; 7 nucleotides align to TRBD1. Germline lookup yields CDR1 SGHAT and CDR2 FQNNGV. This CDR3 contains 16 residues. Trimming removed 5 bases from V and 3 bases from J; junction bases left unmatched: 10. The CDR3 DNA sequence: TGTGCCAGCAGCCCCCCCGGGACAGCCGACTACAATGAGCAGTTCTTC. Protein: CASSPPGTADYNEQFF. Full variable domain (missing parts from reference TRBV11-2 and TRBJ2-1): EAGVAQSPRYKIIEKRQSVAFWCNPISGHATLYWYQQILGQGPKLLIQFQNNGVVDDSQLPKDRFSAERLKGVDSTLKIQPAKLEDSAVYLCASSPPGTADYNEQFFGPGTRLTVL.

The gene calls are TRBV4-1 and TRBJ2-2; the D is unclear. CDR1 and CDR2 (germline): MGHRA, YSYEKL. The CDR3 is 17 residues long. V was pared by 0 bases and J by 6 bases, with 17 bases between. The chain's CDR3 is CASSQDRTVSYAGELFF. The CDR3 region has the DNA TGCGCCAGCAGCCAAGATCGAACCGTATCGTACGCCGGGGAGCTGTTTTTT.

This rearrangement joins TRBV20-1 to TRBJ1-2; D not certain. The CDR3 is 10 residues long. The V gene's germline CDR1 is DFQATT and CDR2 SNEGSKA (reference sequence). Deletions cut 0 bases from V and 8 bases from J, with 4 bases between. This chain's CDR3 is CSARDEGYTF. Written as DNA, the CDR3 is TGCAGTGCTAGAGATGAGGGCTACACCTTC.

V usage is TRBV27 and J usage is TRBJ2-1; 8 bases match TRBD2. After removal of 2 bases from V and 10 bases from J, the junction contained 13 bases not matched to a gene. Germline CDR1 is MNHEY and CDR2 is SMNVEV (reference sequence). The CDR3 length is 16 residues. This CDR3 reads CASSLHGGRIGGEQFF. The CDR3 DNA sequence: TGTGCCAGCAGTTTACATGGCGGGAGGATCGGAGGAGAGCAGTTCTTC.

The rearrangement links TRBV6-5 to TRBJ1-5; TRBD1 aligns across 11 bases. V shed 6 bases, J shed 6 bases, and the junction held 7 bases outside the gene matches. The CDR3 contains 15 residues. Germline V gene lookup returns CDR1 MNHEY and CDR2 SVGAGI. The CDR3 DNA reads as TGTGCCAGCAGGGCGGGACAGGGGGATTTTCAGCCCCAGCATTTT. As protein: CASRAGQGDFQPQHF.